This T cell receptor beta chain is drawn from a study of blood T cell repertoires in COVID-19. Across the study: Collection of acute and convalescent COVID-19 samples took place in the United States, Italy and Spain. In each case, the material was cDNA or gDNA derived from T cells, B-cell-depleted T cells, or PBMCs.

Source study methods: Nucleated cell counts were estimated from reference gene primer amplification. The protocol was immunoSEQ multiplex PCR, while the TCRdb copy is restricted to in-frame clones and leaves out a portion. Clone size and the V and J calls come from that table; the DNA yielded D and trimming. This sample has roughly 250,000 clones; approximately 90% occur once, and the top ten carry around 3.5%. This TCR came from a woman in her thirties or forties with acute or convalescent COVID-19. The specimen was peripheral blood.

The CDR3 DNA reads as TGCGCCAGCAGCCACAGGCTTCAGACGAACACTGAAGCTTTCTTT. Encoded protein: CASSHRLQTNTEAFF. This chain links TRBV4-1 with TRBJ1-1, with D hard to call. The CDR3 is made up of 15 amino acids. Trimming removed 3 bases at V and 1 base at J, with 12 bases between. The V gene's germline CDR1 is MGHRA and CDR2 YSYEKL.